The 2 T cell receptor beta chains listed next were all sequenced from one sample in a study of T cell responses to AZD1222 COVID-19 vaccine. TCRdb keeps only in-frame clones here, not all; method: immunoSEQ multiplex PCR. In the table there are over 100,000 clones, about 89% of which are singletons. Sequences were derived from peripheral blood, sampled 28 days after the second dose of the MenACWY control vaccine. The receptor set was obtained from an adult who received the MenACWY meningococcal vaccine as a control.

V is TRBV30 and J is TRBJ2-3; no reliable D call. The CDR3 consists of 12 residues. Germline V CDR1 and CDR2: GTSNPN, SVGIG (reference sequence). The V and J ends lost 4 bases and 6 bases respectively, with 11 bases between them. CDR3: CAWTSRWDTQYF. The CDR3 nucleotides are TGTGCCTGGACCTCAAGGTGGGATACGCAGTATTTT.

Regarding this clone: In the same sample, other DNA sequences code for this CDR3. This chain uses TRBV5-1 with TRBJ2-7; 7 bases line up with TRBD1. The length of the CDR3 is 13 residues. Germline trimming cut 0 bases from V and 5 bases from J; bases unmatched to any gene: 2. Germline V gives CDR1 SGHRS, CDR2 YFSETQ. CDR3 DNA sequence: TGCGCCAGCAGCTTGGGACAGGGTGACGAGCAGTACTTC. Its translation is CASSLGQGDEQYF.